This T cell receptor (beta chain) is from a study of molecular identifiers for immune sequencing clone quantification. About the study: Five aliquots were made in replicates from the RNA of about 20,000 or 100,000 naive CD8 cells, and four were sequenced.

TCRdb ran MiXCR on the PCR reads and lists one entry per CDR3 protein. The table records a few hundred thousand distinct CDR3 sequences, over 20% of them present only once. A note on this clonotype: One end of the junction varies from germline; a read error may be responsible.

Libraries used roughly 20,000 to 1,100,000 sorted naive CD8 T cells and 10%, 30% or 50% RNA input. The TCR originated in a human donor in good health. Some libraries in this study had Jurkat cell RNA spiked in. The sequenced sample was naive CD8+ T cells from blood, with Jurkat cell RNA spiked in. As for subset: FACS-sorted CD8+CD4-CCR7+CD45RA+ naive T cells.

The CDR3 DNA sequence: TGTGCCTGCAGTTGGACAGATGCTAGCACAGATACGCAGTATTTT. Encoded protein: CACSWTDASTDTQYF. V gene TRBV12-3 or TRBV12-4 combines with J gene TRBJ2-3, with a tentative D call TRBD1 (6 bases). The CDR3 extends over 15 amino acids.